Listed below are T cell receptor beta chains from one sample, sequenced in a study of beta chain features in type 1 diabetes. Profiled with immunoSEQ multiplex PCR; TCRdb holds only in-frame clones, not every one. The sample lists about 300,000 clones, roughly 14% occurring once. The specimen was naive CD4+ T cells from blood. Every receptor here comes from a woman aged 18-30 years with type 1 diabetes. Both conserved end residues are part of each CDR3. A D gene is named only where the DNA matches it firmly. Clone size is stated in some rows and not others, as once, few, many or a class when expanded.

clone_size	v_call	j_call	d_call	cdr3_nt	cdr3_aa
NA	TRBV7-9	TRBJ1-2	TRBD1	TGTGCCAGCAGCGGCAACAGGGGTGACTATGGCTACACCTTC	CASSGNRGDYGYTF
few	TRBV5-4	TRBJ2-1	NA	TGTGCCAGCAGCTTGGTTCCAGGCCAGTCCTACAATGAGCAGTTCTTC	CASSLVPGQSYNEQFF
NA	TRBV11-3	TRBJ2-1	TRBD1	TGTGCCAGCAGCACCGGGGACAGCTCCTACAATGAGCAGTTCTTC	CASSTGDSSYNEQFF
few	TRBV18	TRBJ2-5	NA	TGTGCCAGCTCACCACAATTGGACAGCCAAGAGACCCAGTACTTC	CASSPQLDSQETQYF
few	TRBV4-1	TRBJ2-5	TRBD2	TGCGCCAGCAGCCAAGGATCACTAGCGGGAAAAGAGACCCAGTACTTC	CASSQGSLAGKETQYF
few	TRBV4-3	TRBJ1-5	NA	TGCGCCAGCAGCCAAGACATGCGGGGTCAGCCCCAGCATTTT	CASSQDMRGQPQHF
few	TRBV29-1	TRBJ1-1	TRBD1	TGCAGCGCCCGACAGGGTTTGGACACTGAAGCTTTCTTT	CSARQGLDTEAFF
NA	TRBV7-3	TRBJ2-2	TRBD2	TGTGCCAGCAGCCCCCCGGGACTAGCGGGATACACCGGGGAGCTGTTTTTT	CASSPPGLAGYTGELFF
NA	TRBV19	TRBJ2-5	TRBD2	TGTGCCAGTAGTATAGGCGGGACTAGCGGCTACCAAGAGACCCAGTACTTC	CASSIGGTSGYQETQYF
few	TRBV7-9	TRBJ2-5	NA	TGTGCCAGCAGCTTAGATTGGTTCAGGAAGAACCAAGAGACCCAGTACTTC	CASSLDWFRKNQETQYF
NA	TRBV7-9	TRBJ1-1	NA	TGTGCCAGCAATCGGGACACCCGGTGGACTGAAGCTTTCTTT	CASNRDTRWTEAFF
NA	TRBV11-2	TRBJ2-7	TRBD2	TGTGCCAGCAGCAGGTCGGGGACTAGCGGTTTTGCGTGGGAGCAGTACTTC	CASSRSGTSGFAWEQYF
few	TRBV7-3	TRBJ2-1	NA	TGTGCCAGCAGCTTAAGTTCGGGGTTCAATGAGCAGTTCTTC	CASSLSSGFNEQFF
few	TRBV7-3	TRBJ2-1	NA	TGTGCCAGCAGCTGGGCGGGGCCCAGTGAGCAGTTCTTC	CASSWAGPSEQFF
few	TRBV28	TRBJ2-3	TRBD2	TGTGCCAGCTCCAGAGCGGGAGCCAGCACAGATACGCAGTATTTT	CASSRAGASTDTQYF
few	TRBV2	TRBJ2-5	NA	TGTGCCAGCAGTGCGAGGGTAGCTAAGACCCAGTACTTC	CASSARVAKTQYF
few	TRBV18	TRBJ1-1	NA	TGTGCCAGCTCATCCTCGGTAGCTAACACTGAAGCTTTCTTT	CASSSSVANTEAFF